This T cell receptor beta chain is drawn from a study of T-cell reconstitution after alpha-beta-depleted transplantation in children. General study results and limits: Newly produced T cells mostly accounted for T-cell counts and diversity one year post-transplant. Surviving recipient T cells and intrathymic progenitors accounted for some patients' high TCRbeta diversity at day 60. Expanded graft clones numbering several hundred reportedly gave rise to alpha-beta T cells about two months after transplant.

In regard to this clonotype: Its antigen is undetermined.

Preparation of the TCRbeta library used unique molecular identifiers. From the PCR reads, TCRdb called clonotypes with MiXCR, one entry per CDR3 protein. The sample contains around 670,000 distinct CDR3 sequences, 10% to 15% of which appear only once. This clonotype was obtained from a girl aged 2 to 10 with congenital amegakaryocytic thrombocytopenia, due to receive a stem cell transplant. Source: PBMCs, taken before TCRalphabeta/CD19-depleted stem cell transplant.

In DNA, the CDR3 is TGCGCCAGCAGTCCGAGGGACCAGTATGGCTACACCTTC. Its translation: CASSPRDQYGYTF. The V call is TRBV5-1, the J call TRBJ1-2; D perhaps matches TRBD1 (5 bases). The CDR3 runs to 13 residues. In germline, CDR1 is SGHRS, CDR2 YFSETQ. Trimming cost V 5 bases and J 5 bases, with 13 bases left between them.